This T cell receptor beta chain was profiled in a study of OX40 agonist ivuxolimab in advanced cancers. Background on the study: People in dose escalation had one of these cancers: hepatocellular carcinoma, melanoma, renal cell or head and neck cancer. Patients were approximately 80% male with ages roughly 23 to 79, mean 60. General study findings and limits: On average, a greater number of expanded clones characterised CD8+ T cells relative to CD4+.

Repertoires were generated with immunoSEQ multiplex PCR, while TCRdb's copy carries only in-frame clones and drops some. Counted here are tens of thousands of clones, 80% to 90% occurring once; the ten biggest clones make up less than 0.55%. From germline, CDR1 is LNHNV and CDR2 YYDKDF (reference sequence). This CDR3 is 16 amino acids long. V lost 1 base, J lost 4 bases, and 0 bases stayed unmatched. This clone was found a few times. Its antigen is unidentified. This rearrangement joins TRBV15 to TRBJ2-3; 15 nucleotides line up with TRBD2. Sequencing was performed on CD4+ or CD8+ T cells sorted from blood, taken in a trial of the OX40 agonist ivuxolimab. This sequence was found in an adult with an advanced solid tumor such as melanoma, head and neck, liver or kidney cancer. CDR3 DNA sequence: TGTGCCACCAGCAGAGGGACTAGCGGGGGGGCAGATACGCAGTATTTT. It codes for CATSRGTSGGADTQYF.